The entry below describes one T cell receptor (beta chain). Its antigen is currently unknown. The entry originates in a study of cytomegalovirus exposure and HLA in healthy donors. Notes on the study in general: Upon later analysis, HLA-associated TCR beta chains proved more clonally expanded than other, equally common chains. What a later analysis reportedly showed was that an Asian-associated ancestry cluster had fewer N-insertions than the approximately 700-donor mean. Highest at DRB1 and lowest at HLA-C, TCR association rates differed among HLA loci in a later analysis.

V lost 7 bases and J lost 4, with 27 bases in between. This CDR3 has 18 residues. Germline values: CDR1 WNHNN, CDR2 SYGVQD (reference sequence). The PCR ran on 60 Vbeta and 13 Jbeta primers. Clones were read by immunoSEQ multiplex PCR, and TCRdb kept only the in-frame ones, dropping some. This sample has approximately 110,000 clones, with around 72% found just once. V usage is TRBV10-1 and J usage is TRBJ2-3; D is undetermined. Material for sequencing was PBMCs. The sequence came from a man aged 25 to 40 in good health and CMV-seronegative. CDR3 amino acids: CASNLPRGISLRADTQYF. The DNA of the CDR3 is TGCGCCAGCAACCTCCCCCGCGGCATCTCGCTACGGGCAGATACGCAGTATTTT.